The clone carrying this TCR beta chain came up once. The data originate from a study of blood T cell repertoires in COVID-19. Recruitment covered about two dozen US areas and drew participants whose ages spanned roughly 18 to 89 years. Exposed volunteers were people who met a COVID-19 case within 2 weeks before study entry. Authors' methods: Reference gene primer amplification yielded estimated nucleated cell counts. Libraries were prepared by immunoSEQ multiplex PCR; TCRdb keeps only in-frame clonotypes and omits some of them. V, J and clone size reflect that table, while D and trimming were determined from the DNA. Of around 160,000 clones listed, roughly 84% are singletons. The CDR3 spans 15 residues. V lost 4 bases to trimming and J lost 4 bases; unmatched junction nucleotides: 10. Per germline, CDR1 SGHVS and CDR2 FQNEAQ.

Sequencing input: PBMCs or T cells enriched from blood (not recorded which). The chain links TRBV7-8 to TRBJ2-7, with TRBD2 matching 7 bases. The source is a woman between 50 and 59 years old who had been exposed to COVID-19. CDR3 DNA sequence: TGTGCCAGCAGCTACACGACTAGCCCAAAATACGAGCAGTACTTC. It is translated as CASSYTTSPKYEQYF.